Shown below are 20 T cell receptor beta chains from a single sample sequenced in a study of control samples from healthy donors and cancer patients. Produced via immunoSEQ multiplex PCR; TCRdb's table is partial and in-frame only. Of 35,000 to 55,000 clones listed, more than 75% are singletons. The sample comprised PBMCs. The receptor source for this set is a woman in her sixties or seventies with lung cancer.

The chain combines TRBV2 with TRBJ2-1; D is uncertain. Germline lookup yields CDR1 SNHLY and CDR2 FYNNEI. The V gene lost 6 bases and the J gene lost 5 bases, with 11 bases spanning the gap. This CDR3 is built from 13 residues. CDR3 in amino acids: CASSPDVNNEQFF. The CDR3 nucleotides are TGTGCCAGCAGCCCGGACGTCAACAATGAGCAGTTCTTC. Full variable domain (outside the CDR3, taken from reference TRBV2 and TRBJ2-1): EPEVTQTPSHQVTQMGQEVILRCVPISNHLYFYWYRQILGQKVEFLVSFYNNEISEKSEIFDDQFSVERPDGSNFTLKIRSTKLEDSAMYFCASSPDVNNEQFFGPGTRLTVL.

CDR3 loop: CASSLLAEAYEQYF. For the CDR3, the DNA is TGTGCCAGCAGTTTACTAGCGGAAGCCTACGAGCAGTACTTC. The chain links TRBV27 to TRBJ2-7, with 7 bases that match TRBD2. This CDR3 spans 14 amino acids. Germline lookup yields CDR1 MNHEY and CDR2 SMNVEV (reference sequence). V shed 2 bases and J 2 bases; nucleotides not matched to a gene: 3.

The chain employs TRBV2 and TRBJ2-2; 7 nucleotides agree with TRBD2. Germline values: CDR1 SNHLY, CDR2 FYNNEI. J was trimmed by 0 bases and V by 5 bases; bases with no gene match: 0. The CDR3 extends over 14 amino acids. The CDR3 sequence: CASSTSANTGELFF. The CDR3 DNA reads TGTGCCAGCAGTACTAGCGCGAACACCGGGGAGCTGTTTTTT. The complete variable domain, with remaining parts taken from reference TRBV2 and TRBJ2-2, reads EPEVTQTPSHQVTQMGQEVILRCVPISNHLYFYWYRQILGQKVEFLVSFYNNEISEKSEIFDDQFSVERPDGSNFTLKIRSTKLEDSAMYFCASSTSANTGELFFGEGSRLTVL.

The chain carries TRBV27 and TRBJ2-2; D is unresolved. The CDR3 length is 14 residues. V shed 5 bases and J shed 9 bases, with 16 bases lying between them. Per the germline V gene, CDR1 is MNHEY and CDR2 is SMNVEV (reference sequence). The CDR3 protein is CASSGVAKRRELFF. The DNA for the CDR3 is TGTGCCAGCAGTGGGGTTGCCAAGAGGCGGGAGCTGTTTTTT.

V and J are TRBV12-3 or TRBV12-4 and TRBJ1-1, with D possibly matching TRBD1 (6 bases). The germline V and J ends were trimmed by 4 bases and 7 bases, with 13 bases remaining between them. CDR3 length equals 13 residues. For the CDR3, the DNA is TGTGCCAGCAGTTCATCAGGGGAAAGTGAAGCTTTCTTT. This encodes CASSSSGESEAFF.

The chain combines TRBV19 with TRBJ1-5; D remains unclear. With 3 bases removed from V and 3 bases from J, the gap between germline ends came to 24 bases. Germline assignment: CDR1 LNHDA and CDR2 SQIVND (reference sequence). This CDR3 spans 19 amino acids. CDR3 loop: CASSIVFSGSHNNNQPQHF. In nucleotides, the CDR3 is TGTGCCAGTAGTATCGTTTTTAGCGGTAGCCATAACAACAATCAGCCCCAGCATTTT. The full variable domain, with the rest looked up from reference TRBV19 and TRBJ1-5, is DGGITQSPKYLFRKEGQNVTLSCEQNLNHDAMYWYRQDPGQGLRLIYYSQIVNDFQKGDIAEGYSVSREKKESFPLTVTSAQKNPTAFYLCASSIVFSGSHNNNQPQHFGDGTRLSIL.

The rearrangement uses TRBV5-6 and TRBJ2-2; perhaps TRBD2 as D (6 bases). Germline CDR1 is SGHDT and CDR2 is YYEEEE. The CDR3 length is 15 residues. V was cut by 1 base and J by 7 bases, with 14 bases left in between. The CDR3 DNA sequence: TGTGCCAGCAGCTTGCTCGGAAGGGGAGGCGGGGAGCTGTTTTTT. Its protein is CASSLLGRGGGELFF.

This clone was picked up a small number of times. This chain joins TRBV4-3 and TRBJ2-7; D is ambiguous. From germline, CDR1 is LGHNA and CDR2 YSLEER. V lost 1 base and J 5 bases, leaving 9 bases between the germline ends. This CDR3 comprises 13 residues. The CDR3 reads CASSQGVENEQYF. CDR3 DNA: TGCGCCAGCAGCCAAGGGGTGGAGAACGAGCAGTACTTC.

V gene TRBV4-1 combines with J gene TRBJ2-5; D is unclear. This CDR3 region has 12 residues. V was shortened by 1 base and J by 5 bases, with 5 bases between the two germline ends. Germline-derived CDR1 and CDR2 are MGHRA and YSYEKL. This chain's CDR3 is CASSQAMETQYF. In DNA form, the CDR3 reads TGCGCCAGCAGCCAAGCTATGGAGACCCAGTACTTC.

The J gene is TRBJ2-7, the V gene TRBV25-1; no definite D call. The CDR3 runs 12 residues. The V gene's germline CDR1 is MGHDK and CDR2 SYGVNS. Deletions cut 0 bases from V and 9 bases from J, with 9 bases between. The CDR3 loop is CASSEYYLGQYF. In DNA form, the CDR3 reads TGTGCCAGCAGTGAATATTACCTCGGGCAGTACTTC.

The V and J genes are TRBV7-9 and TRBJ1-4, with 9 bases fitting TRBD1. Trimming at V came to 5 bases and at J to 5 bases, leaving 3 bases not matched to a gene. CDR3 length equals 14 residues. Germline values: CDR1 SEHNR, CDR2 FQNEAQ (reference sequence). The CDR3 region has the DNA TGTGCCAGCAGCCGACAGGGGGGGAATGAAAAACTGTTTTTT. Its protein product is CASSRQGGNEKLFF.

The rearrangement links TRBV5-1 to TRBJ2-1; no clear D. The CDR3 spans 15 residues. Germline CDR1 and CDR2: SGHRS and YFSETQ. V dropped 0 bases and J dropped 0 bases, with 7 bases sitting between them. The CDR3 region is CASSLARNSYNEQFF. In nucleotides, the CDR3 is TGCGCCAGCAGCTTGGCGCGGAACTCCTACAATGAGCAGTTCTTC.

This CDR3 is CASNPTVSNQPQHF. The CDR3, as DNA: TGTGCCAGCAACCCGACAGTTAGCAATCAGCCCCAGCATTTT. This rearrangement joins TRBV6-5 to TRBJ1-5, with D perhaps matching TRBD1 (5 bases). The CDR3 sequence is 14 residues long. Germline CDR1 is MNHEY and CDR2 is SVGAGI. Trimming cost V 7 bases and J 0 bases, with 10 bases left between them.

This clone came up once. This chain links TRBV7-2 with TRBJ2-3, with TRBD2 matching over 7 bases. The V and J ends lost 5 bases and 2 bases, in that order; junction bases with no gene match: 4. Per the germline V gene, CDR1 is SGHTA and CDR2 is FQGNSA. This CDR3 comprises 14 residues. In nucleotides, the CDR3 is TGTGCCAGCAGCACCGGGACTACCACAGATACGCAGTATTTT. Protein: CASSTGTTTDTQYF.

This chain connects TRBV10-3 to TRBJ1-6; maybe TRBD1 (6 bases). Germline V gives CDR1 ENHRY, CDR2 SYGVKD. The CDR3 runs to 15 residues. V lost 2 bases and J lost 13, with 18 bases in between. The CDR3 DNA reads as TGTGCCATCAGTGAGAGTGGCAGGGGCAGTAGTCCCCTCCACTTT. Amino acids: CAISESGRGSSPLHF.

Written as DNA, the CDR3 is TGTGCCAGCAGTTTTATGAGCGGGAGATTAAATGGTGAGCAGTTCTTC. This codes for CASSFMSGRLNGEQFF. The V call is TRBV27, the J call TRBJ2-1; the match to TRBD2 covers 8 bases. Germline CDR1 and CDR2: MNHEY and SMNVEV (reference sequence). V shed 3 bases and J 9 bases; nucleotides not matched to a gene: 13. CDR3 size: 16 residues.

This rearrangement joins TRBV9 to TRBJ2-5; 7 bases align to TRBD1. This CDR3 has 15 residues. Trimming cost V 0 bases and J 2 bases; bases outside gene matches: 4. Germline values: CDR1 SGDLS, CDR2 YYNGEE. CDR3 residues: CASSVGQGIQETQYF. The CDR3 nucleotides read TGTGCCAGCAGCGTAGGACAGGGAATTCAAGAGACCCAGTACTTC.

The chain carries TRBV4-1 and TRBJ2-5; D not resolved. This CDR3 is 17 amino acids long. Trimming pared 0 bases from V and 2 bases from J, leaving 16 bases between. The V gene's germline CDR1 is MGHRA and CDR2 YSYEKL. In DNA form, the CDR3 reads TGCGCCAGCAGCCAAGACGACCAGGTCTGGGGACAAGAGACCCAGTACTTC. Amino acid sequence: CASSQDDQVWGQETQYF.

The chain employs TRBV15 and TRBJ2-3; a possible D gene is TRBD2 (5 bases). Germline CDR1 is LNHNV and CDR2 is YYDKDF (reference sequence). The CDR3 contains 15 residues. Trimming shortened V by 1 base and J by 1 base, and 9 bases separated the two germline ends. In DNA form, the CDR3 reads TGTGCCACCAGCAGAGGGCGGGCCCGCACAGATACGCAGTATTTT. Its translation: CATSRGRARTDTQYF.

V gene TRBV5-1 combines with J gene TRBJ2-3; TRBD2 matches at 14 bases. CDR1 and CDR2 (germline): SGHRS, YFSETQ. V gave up 0 bases and J gave up 2 bases; unmatched junction bases: 2. This CDR3 comprises 17 residues. The CDR3 nucleotides read TGCGCCAGCAGCTTGGGGACTAGCGGGAGGCCCACAGATACGCAGTATTTT. Protein: CASSLGTSGRPTDTQYF.